The 32 T cell receptor beta chains listed next were all sequenced from one sample in a study of neurological immune-mediated disorders. TCRdb reprocessed the 5' RACE reads via MiXCR and lists one record per CDR3 protein. The sample contains 50,000 to 70,000 distinct CDR3 sequences, almost 3.5% of which appear only once. Source material: PBMCs. These receptors originate from a man in his forties or fifties with multiple sclerosis.

This clonotype was picked up many times. The J gene is TRBJ2-7, the V gene TRBV20-1, with 9 positions matching TRBD1. This CDR3 has 13 amino acids. Germline V gives CDR1 DFQATT, CDR2 SNEGSKA (reference sequence). The V and J ends lost 5 bases and 7 bases, in that order; junction bases with no gene match: 9. The CDR3 nucleotides are TGCAGTGCTGCCCAAGGACAGGGGTGGGAGCAGTACTTC. This translates into CSAAQGQGWEQYF.

This clonotype appeared many times. The DNA is left out, because the CDR3 cannot be placed on it with certainty; the CDR3 is given as TCRdb lists it. The CDR3 here is CATSVPAGDETQYF. The chain is built from TRBV24-1 and TRBJ2-5; TRBD2 was called by the table and not checked on the DNA. Germline CDR1 is KGHDR and CDR2 is SFDVKD. The CDR3 length is 14 residues, termini included.

Comments on this clonotype: Mismatch with germline at one junction end may stem from a read error. This rearrangement joins TRBV20-1 to TRBJ1-6, with 7 bases identical to TRBD1. The CDR3 contains 13 residues. Germline lookup yields CDR1 DFQATT and CDR2 SNEGSKA (reference sequence). The CDR3 bases are TGCAGTGCTAGAGGGGACAGAAATTCAACCCTCAACTTT. Its protein is CSARGDRNSTLNF.

There are many counts of this clonotype. The V call is TRBV25-1, the J call TRBJ2-3, with 11 bases that match TRBD2. CDR3 length equals 15 residues. After removal of 6 bases from V and 1 base from J, the junction contained 3 bases not matched to a gene. CDR1 and CDR2 (germline): MGHDK, SYGVNS. The CDR3 bases are TGTGCCAGCAGGGGGACTAGCGGCCGCACAGATACGCAGTATTTT. Its translation: CASRGTSGRTDTQYF.

This clonotype showed up many times. V gene TRBV29-1 combines with J gene TRBJ2-1, with 7 bases lining up with TRBD1. CDR1 and CDR2 (germline): SQVTM, ANQGSEA. The V and J ends lost 7 bases and 8 bases, in that order; junction bases with no gene match: 2. The CDR3 has 10 residues. The CDR3 sequence: CSGGTDEQFF. The CDR3 nucleotides read TGCAGCGGGGGGACAGATGAGCAGTTCTTC.

This clonotype showed up many times. The chain links TRBV25-1 to TRBJ1-2; 7 positions match TRBD1. The junction had 15 bases not matched to a gene; V was cut back by 4 bases and J by 1 base. Per the germline V gene, CDR1 is MGHDK and CDR2 is SYGVNS. This CDR3 has 18 residues. The CDR3 nucleotides are TGTGCCAGCAGTGGGGTGATCTGGGACAGTTTTTTTAACTATGGCTACACCTTC. It yields the protein CASSGVIWDSFFNYGYTF.

At least ten counts were recorded for this clonotype. This chain uses TRBV3-1 with TRBJ2-1; 7 bases fit TRBD2. This CDR3 has 16 residues. Germline CDR1 and CDR2: LGHDT and YNNKEL (reference sequence). The junction had 7 bases not matched to a gene; V was cut back by 4 bases and J by 1 base. The CDR3 DNA reads as TGTGCCAGCAGCCGTTCTAGCGGATCATCCTACAATGAGCAGTTCTTC. This gives the protein CASSRSSGSSYNEQFF.

This clonotype was recorded at least ten times. The chain combines TRBV27 with TRBJ2-5; TRBD2 aligns across 14 bases. The trim removed 6 bases at V and 1 base at J, leaving 7 bases unmatched. CDR1 is MNHEY, CDR2 SMNVEV, per germline (reference sequence). The CDR3 runs 17 residues. CDR3 nucleotide sequence: TGTGCCAGCAGGCCCGGGACTAGCGGGAGTAGCCAAGAGACCCAGTACTTC. Residues: CASRPGTSGSSQETQYF.

A note on this clonotype: Mismatch with germline at one junction end may stem from a read error. This sequence joins TRBV5-1 and TRBJ1-1, with no clear D. The CDR3 sequence is 12 residues long. The germline V gene has CDR1 SGHRS and CDR2 YFSETQ. The CDR3 sequence: CDSRKSNTEAFF. For the CDR3, the DNA is TGCGACAGCAGAAAGTCGAACACTGAAGCTTTCTTT. The entire variable domain, with the rest obtained from reference TRBV5-1 and TRBJ1-1, is as follows: KAGVTQTPRYLIKTRGQQVTLSCSPISGHRSVSWYQQTPGQGLQFLFEYFSETQRNKGNFPGRFSGRQFSNSRSEMNVSTLELGDSALYLCDSRKSNTEAFFGQGTRLTVV.

This clonotype was counted ten times or more. The chain carries TRBV9 and TRBJ1-2; D is unclear. The CDR3 runs to 13 residues. V was clipped by 0 bases and J by 4 bases, with 7 bases between them. Germline values: CDR1 SGDLS, CDR2 YYNGEE. This CDR3 reads CASSVGGSYGYTF. The CDR3, as DNA: TGTGCCAGCAGCGTAGGCGGCAGCTATGGCTACACCTTC. The full variable domain, with the rest looked up from reference TRBV9 and TRBJ1-2, is DSGVTQTPKHLITATGQRVTLRCSPRSGDLSVYWYQQSLDQGLQFLIQYYNGEERAKGNILERFSAQQFPDLHSELNLSSLELGDSALYFCASSVGGSYGYTFGSGTRLTVV.

The rearrangement uses TRBV18 and TRBJ2-7, with TRBD1 matching 8 bases. From germline, CDR1 is KGHSH and CDR2 LQKENI. The trim removed 3 bases at V and 2 bases at J, leaving 12 bases unmatched. The CDR3 totals 17 residues. The CDR3 bases are TGTGCCAGCTCACCGAGGAACAAGGGACAGGCCGCCTACGAGCAGTACTTC. It codes for CASSPRNKGQAAYEQYF. Complete variable domain (other parts from reference TRBV18 and TRBJ2-7): NAGVMQNPRHLVRRRGQEARLRCSPMKGHSHVYWYRQLPEEGLKFMVYLQKENIIDESGMPKERFSAEFPKEGPSILRIQQVVRGDSAAYFCASSPRNKGQAAYEQYFGPGTRLTVT.

The table lists this clonotype with many counts. CDR3 sequence reads: CSARDVRGLRDTEAFF. CDR3 bases: TGCAGTGCTAGAGATGTCAGGGGCCTCAGGGACACTGAAGCTTTCTTT. This chain joins TRBV20-1 and TRBJ1-1; TRBD1 is a possible D gene (6 bases). V was cut by 0 bases and J by 3 bases, with 17 bases left in between. The CDR3 has 16 residues. CDR1 and CDR2 from the germline V gene are DFQATT and SNEGSKA (reference sequence).

This clonotype was detected ten times or more. The rearrangement joins TRBV20-1 to TRBJ2-7, with TRBD2 identical over 14 bases. V dropped 5 bases and J dropped 3; count of bases not matched to a gene: 3. Per germline, CDR1 DFQATT and CDR2 SNEGSKA (reference sequence). The CDR3 contains 14 residues. The CDR3 protein is CSAGGTSGSYEQYF. As DNA, the CDR3 is TGCAGTGCTGGGGGGACTAGCGGGAGCTACGAGCAGTACTTC.

The table lists this clonotype with many counts. The chain employs TRBV20-1 and TRBJ2-2; D is possibly TRBD2 (6 bases). The V end lost 1 base, the J end lost 6 bases, and 9 bases lay between the germline ends. The length of the CDR3 is 13 residues. Germline V gives CDR1 DFQATT, CDR2 SNEGSKA (reference sequence). The CDR3 loop reads CSARAGEAGELFF. For the CDR3, the DNA is TGCAGTGCTAGAGCGGGAGAGGCCGGGGAGCTGTTTTTT.

This clonotype was observed at least ten times. This chain uses TRBV5-1 with TRBJ2-1; possible D gene TRBD2, 5 bases. The CDR3 sequence is 14 residues long. V shed 0 bases and J shed 8 bases, with 12 bases lying between them. The germline gives CDR1 SGHRS, CDR2 YFSETQ. CDR3 nucleotide sequence: TGCGCCAGCAGCTTGGCCCAGGCCGGGGATGAGCAGTTCTTC. This encodes CASSLAQAGDEQFF. The entire variable domain, with the rest obtained from reference TRBV5-1 and TRBJ2-1, is as follows: KAGVTQTPRYLIKTRGQQVTLSCSPISGHRSVSWYQQTPGQGLQFLFEYFSETQRNKGNFPGRFSGRQFSNSRSEMNVSTLELGDSALYLCASSLAQAGDEQFFGPGTRLTVL.

This clonotype was counted ten times or more. The rearrangement uses TRBV29-1 and TRBJ1-2; no clear D. The CDR3 has 17 amino acids. Trimming stripped 1 base from V and 1 base from J, with 19 bases between. CDR1 SQVTM and CDR2 ANQGSEA come from the germline V gene. The CDR3 here is CSVEGVAPPSINYGYTF. The CDR3 bases are TGCAGCGTTGAAGGTGTTGCTCCGCCGAGTATTAACTATGGCTACACCTTC.

This clonotype was found many times. V and J are TRBV7-9 and TRBJ1-3; no firm D call. V lost 5 bases, J lost 0 bases, and 8 bases lay in between. The germline gives CDR1 SEHNR, CDR2 FQNEAQ (reference sequence). The CDR3 extends over 14 amino acids. CDR3 DNA: TGTGCCAGCAGCCGAAGTAGCTCTGGAAACACCATATATTTT. Translating gives CASSRSSSGNTIYF.

This clonotype showed up many times. The chain has TRBV7-3 and TRBJ2-5; D gene unclear. CDR3 length: 15 amino acids. With 5 bases removed from V and 4 bases from J, the gap between germline ends came to 17 bases. CDR1 SGHTA and CDR2 FQGTGA come from the germline V gene. CDR3 region: CASSPKSGETETQYF. CDR3 DNA sequence: TGTGCCAGCAGCCCGAAATCAGGAGAGACAGAGACCCAGTACTTC.

This clonotype has ten or more counts. The V gene is TRBV20-1, the J gene TRBJ1-2, with TRBD1 as a possible D gene (5 bases). The CDR3 totals 13 residues. The germline V and J ends were trimmed by 4 bases and 3 bases, with 12 bases remaining between them. Looked up from germline, CDR1 is DFQATT and CDR2 is SNEGSKA (reference sequence). The DNA for the CDR3 is TGCAGTGCTAAAACCGGGACCGACTATGGCTACACCTTC. As protein: CSAKTGTDYGYTF.

This clonotype was seen ten or more times. The chain employs TRBV6-5 and TRBJ1-1; D possibly corresponds to TRBD1 (5 bases). CDR3 size: 15 residues. V lost 2 bases and J lost 0, with 10 bases in between. Germline V gene sequence: CDR1 MNHEY, CDR2 SVGAGI. The CDR3 region has the DNA TGTGCCAGCAGTTACACGGGACTTCTGAACACTGAAGCTTTCTTT. It is translated as CASSYTGLLNTEAFF.

This clonotype was recorded many times. The rearrangement links TRBV12-3 or TRBV12-4 to TRBJ1-5; no clear D gene. V lost 8 bases, J lost 0 bases, and 17 bases lay in between. CDR3 size: 16 residues. The CDR3 DNA reads TGTGCCAGCTGCCCGGGCAGCCAATATAGCAATCAGCCCCAGCATTTT. It encodes CASCPGSQYSNQPQHF.

This clonotype was recorded many times. The DNA of the CDR3 is TGTGCCAGCAGTCTAGACATCTACATGAACACTGAAGCTTTCTTT. Protein product: CASSLDIYMNTEAFF. The chain recombines TRBV12-3 or TRBV12-4 with TRBJ1-1, with D unresolved. The CDR3 extends over 15 amino acids. V was pared by 5 bases and J by 0 bases, with 13 bases between.

This clonotype showed up many times. J is TRBJ2-4 and V is TRBV12-3 or TRBV12-4; D may correspond to TRBD1 or TRBD2 (6 bases each). This CDR3 is built from 17 residues. Deletions cut 3 bases from V and 3 bases from J, with 18 bases between. The CDR3 region is CASSFVWGAYDKNIQYF. The CDR3 coding sequence is TGTGCCAGCAGTTTCGTATGGGGGGCTTATGACAAAAACATTCAGTACTTC.

This clonotype was detected many times. The gene calls are TRBV9 and TRBJ1-1, with 9 nucleotides matching TRBD1. CDR1 is SGDLS and CDR2 is YYNGEE in the germline V gene. The CDR3 loop spans 15 amino acids. The V segment lost 2 bases and the J segment 5 bases; nucleotides outside the gene matches: 7. As DNA, the CDR3 is TGTGCCAGCAGCGTGAGGGACAGGGCTTTAACTGAAGCTTTCTTT. It codes for CASSVRDRALTEAFF.

The chain employs TRBV9 and TRBJ1-1; D remains unclear. V lost 3 bases and J lost 0, with 12 bases in between. The CDR3 is 15 residues long. Germline loops: CDR1 SGDLS, CDR2 YYNGEE. CDR3 residues: CASSAQGFLNTEAFF. The CDR3 DNA is TGTGCCAGCAGCGCCCAAGGGTTTTTGAACACTGAAGCTTTCTTT.

This clonotype was seen many times. The rearrangement uses TRBV7-2 and TRBJ2-3, with 9 bases matching TRBD2. V lost 0 bases, J lost 11 bases, and 15 bases stayed unmatched. CDR3 length: 17 residues. Germline V gene lookup returns CDR1 SGHTA and CDR2 FQGNSA. This chain's CDR3 is CASSLAAASGDLSKQYF. The CDR3 DNA reads as TGTGCCAGCAGCTTAGCGGCGGCTAGCGGGGACCTCAGTAAGCAGTATTTT.

There are many counts of this clonotype. The V and J genes are TRBV5-6 and TRBJ2-7; no clear D. Looked up from germline, CDR1 is SGHDT and CDR2 is YYEEEE. CDR3 length equals 13 residues. V shed 5 bases and J shed 1 base, with 10 bases lying between them. The CDR3, as DNA: TGTGCCAGCAGTTACAGCGATTCCTACGAGCAGTACTTC. This gives the protein CASSYSDSYEQYF. Combining the CDR3 with reference TRBV5-6 and TRBJ2-7 gives the whole variable domain DAGVTQSPTHLIKTRGQQVTLRCSPKSGHDTVSWYQQALGQGPQFIFQYYEEEERQRGNFPDRFSGHQFPNYSSELNVNALLLGDSALYLCASSYSDSYEQYFGPGTRLTVT.

This clonotype was detected ten times or more. The J gene is TRBJ2-5, the V gene TRBV7-9, with D maybe TRBD2 (6 bases). In germline, CDR1 is SEHNR, CDR2 FQNEAQ (reference sequence). The ends were cut back, 6 bases at V and 2 bases at J, with 19 bases in the middle. The CDR3 has 16 amino acids. CDR3 loop: CASSLWRGVEQETQYF. CDR3 bases: TGTGCCAGCAGTTTGTGGAGGGGAGTAGAGCAAGAGACCCAGTACTTC.

The sample holds a few counts of this clonotype. The germline gene is not matched at one end of the junction; a read error may be the cause. The chain couples TRBV3-1 to TRBJ1-1, with unresolved D. CDR1 is LGHDT and CDR2 is YNNKEL in the germline V gene (reference sequence). The CDR3 is made up of 12 amino acids. This CDR3 reads CDSSKPNTEAFF. CDR3 DNA: TGTGACAGCAGTAAGCCGAACACTGAAGCTTTCTTT.

This clonotype showed up just a few times. CDR3 loop: CASSSERLSYNEQFF. CDR3 sequence (DNA): TGTGCCAGCAGTTCGGAGCGGCTTTCCTACAATGAGCAGTTCTTC. The V call is TRBV6-6, the J call TRBJ2-1; perhaps TRBD2 as D (5 bases). The CDR3 has 15 residues. V was trimmed by 4 bases and J by 1 base, leaving 11 bases between them. Germline V lookup: CDR1 MNHNY, CDR2 SVGAGI (reference sequence).

This clonotype was seen many times. This sequence joins TRBV5-4 and TRBJ1-2; 9 bases are shared with TRBD1. The V and J ends lost 4 bases and 4 bases, in that order; junction bases with no gene match: 5. The CDR3 has 14 amino acids. Germline V gene lookup returns CDR1 SGHNT and CDR2 YYREEE (reference sequence). CDR3 in amino acids: CASSVQGAGYGYTF. The CDR3 DNA is TGTGCCAGCAGCGTACAGGGGGCCGGCTATGGCTACACCTTC. The whole variable domain, remainder taken from reference TRBV5-4 and TRBJ1-2, is ETGVTQSPTHLIKTRGQQVTLRCSSQSGHNTVSWYQQALGQGPQFIFQYYREEENGRGNFPPRFSGLQFPNYSSELNVNALELDDSALYLCASSVQGAGYGYTFGSGTRLTVV.

Only a few counts were recorded for this clonotype. This rearrangement joins TRBV20-1 to TRBJ2-1, with D possibly matching TRBD2 (5 bases). V was clipped by 6 bases and J by 0 bases, with 9 bases between them. This CDR3 has 13 residues. Looked up from germline, CDR1 is DFQATT and CDR2 is SNEGSKA (reference sequence). For the CDR3, the DNA is TGCAGTGCGGTCCGGGGCTCCTACAATGAGCAGTTCTTC. Translation: CSAVRGSYNEQFF.